A single sample is the source of the 26 T cell receptor beta chains below, sequenced in a study of blood T cell repertoires in COVID-19 (dated by TCRdb to the early 2020s). Library generation was performed with the immunoSEQ multiplex PCR assay. Here the immuneACCESS table is served through TCRdb, limited to in-frame sequences with V and J called. Missing clones are a known gap in these copies; in checked studies unresolved V genes cover under half, and the rest lacks a known reason. The sample records a few hundred thousand clones, roughly 90% of which are singletons. The ten largest clonotypes hold about 1.2% of the sample. Sequencing was done on a sample of peripheral blood. The receptors derive from a man aged 40-49 years with acute or convalescent COVID-19.

The V gene is TRBV3-1 (or the pseudogene TRBV3-2), the J gene TRBJ2-3, with a possible D match to TRBD2 (6 bases). CDR3 length equals 14 residues. The V end was cut by 0 bases, the J end by 8 bases, with 12 bases between. The germline V gene encodes CDR1 LGHDT and CDR2 YNNKEL (reference sequence). Written as DNA, the CDR3 is TGTGCCAGCAGCCAAGAGGGGGGTCGCGGTACGCAGTATTTT. Amino acid sequence: CASSQEGGRGTQYF.

The chain combines TRBV6-2 or TRBV6-3 with TRBJ1-2, with D perhaps TRBD1 (5 bases). The V gene lost 2 bases and the J gene lost 5 bases, with 15 bases spanning the gap. Germline CDR1 is MNHEY and CDR2 is SVGEGT. This CDR3 spans 15 amino acids. The DNA for the CDR3 is TGTGCCAGCAGTTACGGTTGGGCAGGGATTTATGGCTACACCTTC. The encoded protein is CASSYGWAGIYGYTF.

The V call is TRBV15, the J call TRBJ2-1; TRBD2 agrees at 8 bases. There are 16 residues in the CDR3. Losses at the gene ends were 2 bases for V and 9 bases for J; bases not matched to a gene: 12. In germline, CDR1 is LNHNV, CDR2 YYDKDF (reference sequence). The CDR3 DNA is TGTGCCACCAGCAGATCCTTAGCGGGGTTTTCTACTGAGCAGTTCTTC. Translation: CATSRSLAGFSTEQFF.

The CDR3 nucleotides read TGTGCCAGCAGCCCTCCCGGTGCGGGAGACCACGAGCAGTACTTC. Protein: CASSPPGAGDHEQYF. The chain employs TRBV28 and TRBJ2-7, with TRBD2 identical over 7 bases. V dropped 6 bases and J dropped 5; count of bases not matched to a gene: 13. Germline V gene data show CDR1 as MDHEN and CDR2 as SYDVKM. There are 15 residues in the CDR3. The entire variable domain, with the rest obtained from reference TRBV28 and TRBJ2-7, is as follows: DVKVTQSSRYLVKRTGEKVFLECVQDMDHENMFWYRQDPGLGLRLIYFSYDVKMKEKGDIPEGYSVSREKKERFSLILESASTNQTSMYLCASSPPGAGDHEQYFGPGTRLTVT.

V gene TRBV19 combines with J gene TRBJ2-2; 7 bases align to TRBD2. V was pared by 3 bases and J by 4 bases, with 11 bases of the junction left unmatched. CDR3 length: 17 residues. The germline gives CDR1 LNHDA, CDR2 SQIVND (reference sequence). The CDR3 loop reads CASSMGGRELPTGELFF. The CDR3 bases are TGTGCCAGTAGTATGGGCGGGAGAGAACTGCCCACCGGGGAGCTGTTTTTT. Filled out from reference TRBV19 and TRBJ2-2, the complete variable domain reads DGGITQSPKYLFRKEGQNVTLSCEQNLNHDAMYWYRQDPGQGLRLIYYSQIVNDFQKGDIAEGYSVSREKKESFPLTVTSAQKNPTAFYLCASSMGGRELPTGELFFGEGSRLTVL.

The rearrangement joins TRBV29-1 to TRBJ2-7; D not resolved. V was pared by 4 bases and J by 6 bases, with 7 bases between. This CDR3 has 10 amino acids. Germline values: CDR1 SQVTM, CDR2 ANQGSEA. CDR3 sequence: CSVASPEQYF. The CDR3 nucleotides are TGCAGCGTTGCCAGTCCCGAGCAGTACTTC.

The chain's CDR3 is CASSKDRGDEKLFF. CDR3 bases: TGCGCCAGCAGCAAGGACAGGGGAGATGAAAAACTGTTTTTT. V and J are TRBV5-1 and TRBJ1-4, with 9 nucleotides matching TRBD1. The germline CDR1 and CDR2 sequences are SGHRS and YFSETQ. There are 14 residues in the CDR3. V dropped 4 bases and J dropped 6; count of bases not matched to a gene: 4.

This chain links TRBV10-2 with TRBJ2-3; 10 positions match TRBD1. V shed 7 bases and J 0 bases; nucleotides not matched to a gene: 13. The length of the CDR3 is 18 residues. Germline CDR1 is WSHSY and CDR2 is SAAADI. As DNA, the CDR3 is TGCGCCAGCACCCCGACAGGGGGCCCCAGGGTTAGCACAGATACGCAGTATTTT. Amino acids: CASTPTGGPRVSTDTQYF.

V gene TRBV30 combines with J gene TRBJ1-1; D is possibly TRBD1 (5 bases). Per the germline V gene, CDR1 is GTSNPN and CDR2 is SVGIG (reference sequence). Trimming left V 8 bases short and J 0 bases short, with 13 bases between. The CDR3 contains 13 residues. DNA of the CDR3: TGTGCCGTGGACAAGAGTATGAACACTGAAGCTTTCTTT. Translation: CAVDKSMNTEAFF.

The rearrangement links TRBV30 to TRBJ1-1; D perhaps matches TRBD1 (6 bases). Germline CDR1 and CDR2: GTSNPN and SVGIG (reference sequence). The CDR3 is made up of 14 amino acids. Trimming pared 0 bases from V and 3 bases from J, leaving 11 bases between. The CDR3 coding sequence is TGTGCCTGGAGTGTAAGGGGGAGGGACACTGAAGCTTTCTTT. This gives the protein CAWSVRGRDTEAFF.

The rearrangement joins TRBV4-3 to TRBJ2-6, with TRBD1 matching 9 bases. J lost 0 bases, V lost 1 base, and 4 bases had no gene match. There are 18 residues in the CDR3. CDR1 is LGHNA, CDR2 YSLEER, per germline. CDR3 DNA sequence: TGCGCCAGCAGCCAAGCGGGACAGGGTCACTCTGGGGCCAACGTCCTGACTTTC. Its protein is CASSQAGQGHSGANVLTF.

J is TRBJ2-1 and V is TRBV2; no firm D call. Germline V lookup: CDR1 SNHLY, CDR2 FYNNEI. The CDR3 covers 15 residues. V shed 8 bases and J shed 0 bases, with 14 bases lying between them. CDR3: CASARHSSSYNEQFF. CDR3 nucleotides: TGTGCCAGCGCACGACACAGTTCCTCCTACAATGAGCAGTTCTTC.

The V call is TRBV11-2, the J call TRBJ2-7; TRBD2 is a possible D gene (7 bases). V was trimmed by 5 bases and J by 5 bases, leaving 22 bases between them. The CDR3 spans 16 residues. The germline V gene has CDR1 SGHAT and CDR2 FQNNGV. In nucleotides, the CDR3 is TGTGCCAGCAGCCGCTCCACGGGGGGCGGGTGGGACGAGCAGTACTTC. Residues: CASSRSTGGGWDEQYF.

Regarding this clone: Other DNA variants within this sample encode the same CDR3. The chain employs TRBV28 and TRBJ1-6; TRBD1 might be the D (6 bases). Trimming took 5 bases from V and 0 from J, leaving 11 bases between them. Germline V gene lookup returns CDR1 MDHEN and CDR2 SYDVKM. The CDR3 extends over 16 amino acids. This CDR3 is CASSPTGSSYNSPLHF. The CDR3 region has the DNA TGTGCCAGCAGTCCAACAGGGAGCTCCTATAATTCACCCCTCCACTTT.

The chain recombines TRBV6-5 with TRBJ1-3; a possible D gene is TRBD1 (6 bases). The V end was cut by 6 bases, the J end by 8 bases, with 17 bases between. This CDR3 is 14 amino acids long. The germline V gene encodes CDR1 MNHEY and CDR2 SVGAGI. CDR3 sequence: CASRPGAVEHTIYF. Here the CDR3 DNA reads TGTGCCAGCAGGCCAGGGGCGGTGGAGCACACCATATATTTT.

The J gene is TRBJ1-2, the V gene TRBV6-5; 7 bases map to TRBD1. CDR1 MNHEY and CDR2 SVGAGI come from the germline V gene. CDR3 size: 14 residues. V was pared by 6 bases and J by 8 bases, with 12 bases of the junction left unmatched. The CDR3 nucleotides read TGTGCCAGCAGGATTCCGGGACAGAGATCAGGCTACACCTTC. Translation gives CASRIPGQRSGYTF.

With respect to this clone: This specimen includes other DNA sequences encoding the same CDR3. CDR3 in amino acids: CASSSSYEQYF. The CDR3, as DNA: TGTGCCAGCAGTTCATCCTACGAGCAGTACTTC. The gene calls are TRBV27 and TRBJ2-7, with D unresolved. The CDR3 has 11 amino acids. Germline values: CDR1 MNHEY, CDR2 SMNVEV (reference sequence). V was pared by 4 bases and J by 1 base, with 2 bases between.

This rearrangement joins TRBV18 to TRBJ2-7; 7 bases are shared with TRBD2. Per germline, CDR1 KGHSH and CDR2 LQKENI. This CDR3 region has 14 residues. J gave up 0 bases and V 3 bases, and 2 bases lay outside the gene matches. The CDR3 loop reads CASSPTSYSYEQYF. As DNA, the CDR3 is TGTGCCAGCTCACCGACTAGCTACTCCTACGAGCAGTACTTC. Based on the CDR3 plus reference TRBV18 and TRBJ2-7, the full variable domain is NAGVMQNPRHLVRRRGQEARLRCSPMKGHSHVYWYRQLPEEGLKFMVYLQKENIIDESGMPKERFSAEFPKEGPSILRIQQVVRGDSAAYFCASSPTSYSYEQYFGPGTRLTVT.

V usage is TRBV10-3 and J usage is TRBJ1-2; 8 bases are a match to TRBD1. CDR3 length: 15 residues. Trimming at V came to 2 bases and at J to 2 bases, leaving 4 bases not matched to a gene. Germline V gives CDR1 ENHRY, CDR2 SYGVKD. The CDR3 bases are TGTGCCATCAGTGAGCCGGACAGGGACAACTATGGCTACACCTTC. Its translation: CAISEPDRDNYGYTF.

The chain couples TRBV5-1 to TRBJ2-1; 10 nucleotides agree with TRBD2. The CDR3 is 15 amino acids. With V trimmed by 2 bases and J by 8 bases, 7 bases remained unmatched. Germline V gene lookup returns CDR1 SGHRS and CDR2 YFSETQ. The CDR3 loop reads CASSLSGRVYDEQFF. In DNA, the CDR3 is TGCGCCAGCAGCTTAAGCGGGAGGGTATACGATGAGCAGTTCTTC. Full variable domain (remainder filled in from reference TRBV5-1 and TRBJ2-1): KAGVTQTPRYLIKTRGQQVTLSCSPISGHRSVSWYQQTPGQGLQFLFEYFSETQRNKGNFPGRFSGRQFSNSRSEMNVSTLELGDSALYLCASSLSGRVYDEQFFGPGTRLTVL.

This chain links TRBV6-5 with TRBJ1-3; no clear D. The CDR3 spans 13 residues. Trimming took 5 bases from V and 6 from J, leaving 11 bases between them. The germline CDR1 and CDR2 sequences are MNHEY and SVGAGI. CDR3 in DNA: TGTGCCAGCAGTCGAGGGCCCCAAAACACCATATATTTT. It yields the protein CASSRGPQNTIYF.

The chain employs TRBV5-1 and TRBJ1-1, with D perhaps TRBD1 (5 bases). V was clipped by 0 bases and J by 3 bases, with 15 bases between them. Per germline, CDR1 SGHRS and CDR2 YFSETQ. This CDR3 has 16 amino acids. The DNA of the CDR3 is TGCGCCAGCAGCTTGGGCTATACCCTAGGGGACACTGAAGCTTTCTTT. It is translated as CASSLGYTLGDTEAFF.

The chain combines TRBV30 with TRBJ2-4; 8 nucleotides align to TRBD1. This CDR3 region has 13 residues. Germline V lookup: CDR1 GTSNPN, CDR2 SVGIG (reference sequence). The junction had 5 bases not matched to a gene; V was cut back by 5 bases and J by 5 bases. The CDR3 DNA is TGTGCCTGGGATCCGACAGGGGAAAACATTCAGTACTTC. Translated: CAWDPTGENIQYF. Using reference TRBV30 and TRBJ2-4 for the parts outside the CDR3, the full variable domain is SQTIHQWPATLVQPVGSPLSLECTVEGTSNPNLYWYRQAAGRGLQLLFYSVGIGQISSEVPQNLSASRPQDRQFILSSKKLLLSDSGFYLCAWDPTGENIQYFGAGTRLSVL.

This chain uses TRBV4-2 with TRBJ2-7; D is possibly TRBD1 (6 bases). CDR1 LGHNA and CDR2 YNFKEQ come from the germline V gene. The V end was cut by 0 bases, the J end by 6 bases, with 15 bases between. CDR3 length: 15 amino acids. CDR3 in DNA: TGTGCCAGCAGCCAAGATATGAGGGACATTCTCGAGCAGTACTTC. It yields the protein CASSQDMRDILEQYF.

V and J are TRBV10-3 and TRBJ2-5, with 7 bases fitting TRBD2. Germline loops: CDR1 ENHRY, CDR2 SYGVKD. The CDR3 is 14 residues long. Trimming removed 4 bases from V and 3 bases from J; junction bases left unmatched: 5. The CDR3 coding sequence is TGTGCCATCAGTGTGGAGCGGGAAGAAGAGACCCAGTACTTC. Protein: CAISVEREEETQYF.

The rearrangement uses TRBV6-2 or TRBV6-3 and TRBJ2-1; 7 bases are a match to TRBD2. The germline gives CDR1 MNHEY, CDR2 SVGEGT. The V segment lost 5 bases and the J segment 8 bases; nucleotides outside the gene matches: 9. CDR3 length: 14 residues. The CDR3 nucleotides are TGTGCCAGCAGTCCCTACCGACTAGCCGATGAGCAGTTCTTC. Translated: CASSPYRLADEQFF.